This T cell receptor (beta chain) was recovered during a study of patients and donors after allogeneic stem cell transplantation. One entry per CDR3 protein, called by TCRdb with MiXCR from the RT-PCR reads. Of about 200,000 distinct CDR3 sequences in the sample, around two fifths are singletons; the top ten hold 25% to 35%. The V gene end was trimmed by 7 bases and the J gene end by 0 bases; junction bases not matched to a gene: 15. The CDR3 spans 20 residues. Per the germline V gene, CDR1 is MNHEY and CDR2 is SVGAGI. Sequenced material: blood, either unsorted or a sorted T cell fraction (not recorded which). V is TRBV6-5 and J is TRBJ2-1, with TRBD2 matching over 13 bases. This TCR was recovered from a human donor who was either an allogeneic HSCT recipient or a stem cell or donor lymphocyte infusion donor (not recorded which). It is not recorded whose cells these are; they may come from a transplant donor. The CDR3 region is CASNPGPRLAGGSSYNEQFF. CDR3 DNA: TGTGCCAGCAACCCAGGCCCGAGACTAGCGGGAGGTTCCTCCTACAATGAGCAGTTCTTC.